This is a list of T cell receptor beta chains from one sample in a study of cytomegalovirus exposure and HLA in healthy donors. Measured with immunoSEQ multiplex PCR; TCRdb has only the in-frame clones, and not every one. In the table there are about 180,000 clones, 79% of which are singletons. Sequencing was performed on PBMCs. These receptors were obtained from a woman aged 40-49 years in good health and CMV-seronegative. CDR3s include the opening cysteine and the closing phenylalanine or tryptophan.

j_gene: TRBJ1-4; v_gene: TRBV7-9; CDR3aa: CASSFDRLDKLFF
j_gene: TRBJ1-2; v_gene: TRBV18; CDR3aa: CASSPRTGVHGYTF
j_gene: TRBJ1-5; v_gene: TRBV7-3; CDR3aa: CASSLDQGADQPQHF
j_gene: TRBJ1-5; v_gene: TRBV11-2; CDR3aa: CASRSIRGFSNQPQHF
j_gene: TRBJ1-4; v_gene: TRBV5-6; CDR3aa: CASSRANEKLFF
j_gene: TRBJ2-1; v_gene: TRBV5-4; CDR3aa: CASSGGLAGGSNEQFF
j_gene: TRBJ1-5; v_gene: TRBV10-3; CDR3aa: CAIRDRDQPQHF
j_gene: TRBJ1-1; v_gene: TRBV7-9; CDR3aa: CASSFSVNTEAFF
j_gene: TRBJ2-7; v_gene: TRBV2; CDR3aa: CASSDSSYEQYF
j_gene: TRBJ2-1; v_gene: TRBV7-9; CDR3aa: CASSPRSYNEQFF
j_gene: TRBJ1-4; v_gene: TRBV7-9; CDR3aa: CASSLDREGEKLFF
j_gene: NA; v_gene: TRBV4-1; CDR3aa: CASSQASDRATYEQYF
j_gene: TRBJ2-5; v_gene: TRBV4-1; CDR3aa: CASSQERGYETQYF
j_gene: TRBJ2-6; v_gene: TRBV5-6; CDR3aa: CASSWGQGEGDSGANVLTF
j_gene: TRBJ1-1; v_gene: TRBV27; CDR3aa: CASTSWRGLETEAFF
j_gene: TRBJ2-2; v_gene: TRBV27; CDR3aa: CASGPTSGLPGIGELFF
j_gene: TRBJ1-4; v_gene: TRBV19; CDR3aa: CASSEAGTENEKLFF
j_gene: TRBJ2-3; v_gene: TRBV5-1; CDR3aa: CASSLTGGSTDTQYF
j_gene: TRBJ2-7; v_gene: TRBV7-2; CDR3aa: CASSLGRTGPNEQYF
j_gene: TRBJ2-4; v_gene: TRBV19; CDR3aa: CASSLGVAKNIQYF
j_gene: TRBJ1-3; v_gene: TRBV12-2; CDR3aa: CASRGRTDSGNTIYF
j_gene: TRBJ2-7; v_gene: TRBV4-1; CDR3aa: CAGSQEVPQAYEQYF
j_gene: TRBJ1-5; v_gene: TRBV5-1; CDR3aa: CASSLAGVDQPQHF
j_gene: TRBJ1-4; v_gene: TRBV6-6; CDR3aa: CASSLALQGLFF
j_gene: TRBJ2-1; v_gene: TRBV7-2; CDR3aa: CASSLMSTEQFF
j_gene: TRBJ1-5; v_gene: TRBV9; CDR3aa: CASSPEMDTNQPQHF
j_gene: TRBJ2-2; v_gene: TRBV7-8; CDR3aa: CASSLEVDITNSGLFF
j_gene: TRBJ1-1; v_gene: TRBV7-2; CDR3aa: CASRLKGLGEAFF
j_gene: TRBJ2-3; v_gene: TRBV6-6; CDR3aa: CASRPIAGVWDTQYF
j_gene: TRBJ1-2; v_gene: TRBV28; CDR3aa: CASSFSTGGYTF
j_gene: TRBJ2-7; v_gene: TRBV5-6; CDR3aa: CASSSILGTSGRNHEQYF
j_gene: TRBJ2-1; v_gene: TRBV7-2; CDR3aa: CASSQRGSSYNEQFF
j_gene: TRBJ2-7; v_gene: TRBV4-1; CDR3aa: CASSQEGRGSEQYF
j_gene: TRBJ2-5; v_gene: TRBV11-1; CDR3aa: CASSTGQGETQYF
j_gene: TRBJ1-1; v_gene: TRBV10-1; CDR3aa: CASSEEGVDTEAFF
j_gene: TRBJ1-2; v_gene: TRBV7-2; CDR3aa: CASSLVSTSEAPYTF
j_gene: TRBJ1-5; v_gene: TRBV9; CDR3aa: CASSVDGGRQPQHF
j_gene: TRBJ2-4; v_gene: TRBV7-2; CDR3aa: CASSLDRGAKNIQYF
j_gene: TRBJ2-1; v_gene: TRBV5-1; CDR3aa: CASSGGGAATYNEQFF
j_gene: TRBJ2-5; v_gene: TRBV11-2; CDR3aa: CASRPQGAETQYF
j_gene: TRBJ1-2; v_gene: TRBV5-6; CDR3aa: CASSSGEYGYTF
j_gene: TRBJ1-3; v_gene: TRBV18; CDR3aa: CASSPRDRGSGNTIYF